This TCR beta chain was captured by sequencing in a study of T cell responses to AZD1222 COVID-19 vaccine. Turning to the study itself: Pooling covered second doses at about 4 or about 12 weeks.

CDR3 size: 16 residues. Germline V lookup: CDR1 SGHVS, CDR2 FQNEAQ. Deletions cut 2 bases from V and 0 bases from J, with 11 bases between. As regards this clone: Its specificity is not known.

Data came from immunoSEQ multiplex PCR; TCRdb stores just in-frame clones and leaves some out. This table has 110,000 to 150,000 clones, over 85% appearing once. Findings of the study overall: The peak T cell response came first, and repertoires were sampled only after it.

The J gene is TRBJ1-5, the V gene TRBV7-8; D is uncertain. The sequence was collected from an adult in good health. The sequenced sample was peripheral blood, obtained on day 0 of AZD1222 vaccination. Here the CDR3 reads CASSLMDGYSNQPQHF. The CDR3 DNA is TGTGCCAGCAGCTTAATGGACGGCTATAGCAATCAGCCCCAGCATTTT.